This is a list of T cell receptor beta chains from one sample in a study of T cell responses to AZD1222 COVID-19 vaccine. Only in-frame clones appear in the TCRdb table, and some are missing; sequencing was by immunoSEQ multiplex PCR. The sample holds over 70,000 clones, roughly 80% seen once. Material: peripheral blood, obtained 28 days after the second dose of the MenACWY control vaccine. These receptors were taken from an adult who received the MenACWY meningococcal vaccine as a control. The CDR3 runs from the conserved cysteine through the conserved F or W. The D gene is left open where the match is weak. The size of a clone is reported for some rows only, either as once, few or many, or as a class for expanded clones.

clone_size: NA; v_call: TRBV5-4; d_call: NA; j_call: TRBJ2-3; cdr3_nt: TGTGCCAGCAGCCCCGACCAGGATTACACAGATACGCAGTATTTT; cdr3_aa: CASSPDQDYTDTQYF
clone_size: NA; v_call: TRBV3-1/TRBV3-2; d_call: NA; j_call: TRBJ1-5; cdr3_nt: TGTGCCAGCAGCCAAGCCTTGGATCAGCCCCAGCATTTT; cdr3_aa: CASSQALDQPQHF
clone_size: NA; v_call: TRBV2; d_call: NA; j_call: TRBJ1-4; cdr3_nt: TGTGCCAGCAGTGAAGCAGATAATGAAAAACTGTTTTTT; cdr3_aa: CASSEADNEKLFF
clone_size: NA; v_call: TRBV12-5; d_call: NA; j_call: TRBJ1-5; cdr3_nt: TGTGCTAGTGGTTTCGGTCAGCCCCAGCATTTT; cdr3_aa: CASGFGQPQHF
clone_size: NA; v_call: TRBV30; d_call: NA; j_call: TRBJ2-2; cdr3_nt: TGTGCCTGGATGAGGCTTTCGAACACCGGGGAGCTGTTTTTT; cdr3_aa: CAWMRLSNTGELFF
clone_size: NA; v_call: TRBV6-5; d_call: TRBD2; j_call: TRBJ2-7; cdr3_nt: TGTGCCAGCAGTTACTCTTCGCTAGCGGGGGTAGACGAGCAGTACTTC; cdr3_aa: CASSYSSLAGVDEQYF
clone_size: NA; v_call: TRBV19; d_call: TRBD1; j_call: TRBJ2-6; cdr3_nt: TGTGCCAGTAAGGGGACAGGGATAGGGACTGGGGCCAACGTCCTGACTTTC; cdr3_aa: CASKGTGIGTGANVLTF
clone_size: NA; v_call: TRBV18; d_call: NA; j_call: TRBJ2-3; cdr3_nt: TGTGCCAGCTCAGACATCCAGGCAGATACGCAGTATTTT; cdr3_aa: CASSDIQADTQYF
clone_size: NA; v_call: TRBV28; d_call: NA; j_call: TRBJ1-1; cdr3_nt: TGTGCCAGCATACCCAGGACGGGTCGAGCTTTCTTT; cdr3_aa: CASIPRTGRAFF
clone_size: NA; v_call: TRBV5-1; d_call: TRBD1; j_call: TRBJ2-1; cdr3_nt: TGCGCCAGCACGACAGGGGGCAATGAGCAGTTCTTC; cdr3_aa: CASTTGGNEQFF
clone_size: NA; v_call: TRBV7-2; d_call: TRBD2; j_call: TRBJ2-5; cdr3_nt: TGTGCCAGCAGCGGAAAGCGGGGGGGCCTCGAGGAGACCCAGTACTTC; cdr3_aa: CASSGKRGGLEETQYF
clone_size: NA; v_call: TRBV24-1; d_call: NA; j_call: TRBJ2-5; cdr3_nt: TGTGCCACCAGTGATCAGAGAGAAGGTAACCAAGAGACCCAGTACTTC; cdr3_aa: CATSDQREGNQETQYF
clone_size: NA; v_call: TRBV4-1; d_call: NA; j_call: TRBJ2-1; cdr3_nt: TGCGCCAGCAGCCAAGCCACAAGAGTAGCCAATGAGCAGTTCTTC; cdr3_aa: CASSQATRVANEQFF
clone_size: NA; v_call: TRBV7-2; d_call: NA; j_call: TRBJ2-1; cdr3_nt: TGTGCCAGCAGCTTAGACCAGGGGCGAAACAATGAGCAGTTCTTC; cdr3_aa: CASSLDQGRNNEQFF
clone_size: once; v_call: TRBV6-4; d_call: NA; j_call: TRBJ2-2; cdr3_nt: TGTGCCAGCAGTCCTACAGGGTTCACCGGGGAGCTGTTTTTT; cdr3_aa: CASSPTGFTGELFF
clone_size: NA; v_call: TRBV19; d_call: TRBD1; j_call: TRBJ2-3; cdr3_nt: TGTGCCAGTAGTAAGGGGGGGACAGGGTTTAGGGATACGCAGTATTTT; cdr3_aa: CASSKGGTGFRDTQYF